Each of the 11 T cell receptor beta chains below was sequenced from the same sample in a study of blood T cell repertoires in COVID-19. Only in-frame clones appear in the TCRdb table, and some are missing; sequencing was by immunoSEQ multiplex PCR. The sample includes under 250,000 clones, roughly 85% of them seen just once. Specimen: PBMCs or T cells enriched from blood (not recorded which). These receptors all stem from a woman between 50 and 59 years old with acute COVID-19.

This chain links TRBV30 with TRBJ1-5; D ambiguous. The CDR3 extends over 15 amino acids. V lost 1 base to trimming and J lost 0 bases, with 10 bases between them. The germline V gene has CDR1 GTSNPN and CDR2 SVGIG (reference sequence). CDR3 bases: TGTGCCTGGAGTGGGCAGCGAATTAGCAATCAGCCCCAGCATTTT. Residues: CAWSGQRISNQPQHF.

DNA for the CDR3: TGTGCCAGCAGGGGACAGAACTATGGCTACACCTTC. It yields the protein CASRGQNYGYTF. The rearrangement joins TRBV3-1 (or the pseudogene TRBV3-2) to TRBJ1-2; 7 nucleotides align to TRBD1. Germline V lookup: CDR1 LGHDT, CDR2 YNNKEL (reference sequence). The CDR3 totals 12 residues. The J segment lost 2 bases and the V segment lost 6 bases, leaving 0 bases of the junction unmatched.

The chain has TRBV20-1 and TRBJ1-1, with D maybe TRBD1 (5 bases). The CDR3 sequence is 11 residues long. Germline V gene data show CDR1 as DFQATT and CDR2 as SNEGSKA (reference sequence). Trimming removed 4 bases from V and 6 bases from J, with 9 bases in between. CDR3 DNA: TGCAGTGCTAAGGGGACTGCTGAAGCTTTCTTT. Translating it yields CSAKGTAEAFF.

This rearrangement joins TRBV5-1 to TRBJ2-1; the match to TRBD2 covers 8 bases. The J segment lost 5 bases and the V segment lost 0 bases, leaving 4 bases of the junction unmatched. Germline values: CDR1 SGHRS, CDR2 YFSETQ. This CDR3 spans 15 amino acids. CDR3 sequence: CASSLAGTRNNEQFF. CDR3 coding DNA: TGCGCCAGCAGCTTGGCCGGGACTAGAAACAATGAGCAGTTCTTC.

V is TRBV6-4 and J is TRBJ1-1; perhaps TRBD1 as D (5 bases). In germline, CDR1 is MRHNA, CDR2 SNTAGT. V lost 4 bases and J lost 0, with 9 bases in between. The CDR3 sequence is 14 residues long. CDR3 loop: CASSALTVNTEAFF. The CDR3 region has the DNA TGTGCCAGCAGTGCGCTGACAGTGAACACTGAAGCTTTCTTT.

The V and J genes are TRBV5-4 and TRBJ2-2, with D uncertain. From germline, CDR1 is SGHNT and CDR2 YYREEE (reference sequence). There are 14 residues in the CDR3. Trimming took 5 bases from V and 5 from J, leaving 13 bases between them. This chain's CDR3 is CASRVGWATGELFF. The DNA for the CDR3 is TGTGCCAGCAGGGTAGGATGGGCGACCGGGGAGCTGTTTTTT. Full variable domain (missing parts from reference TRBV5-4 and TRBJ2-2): ETGVTQSPTHLIKTRGQQVTLRCSSQSGHNTVSWYQQALGQGPQFIFQYYREEENGRGNFPPRFSGLQFPNYSSELNVNALELDDSALYLCASRVGWATGELFFGEGSRLTVL.

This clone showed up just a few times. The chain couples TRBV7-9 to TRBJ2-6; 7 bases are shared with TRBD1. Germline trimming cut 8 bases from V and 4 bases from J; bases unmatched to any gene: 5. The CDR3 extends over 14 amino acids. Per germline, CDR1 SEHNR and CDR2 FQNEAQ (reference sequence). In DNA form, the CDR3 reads TGTGCCAGCGGAAGGGGGCCAGGGGCCAACGTCCTGACTTTC. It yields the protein CASGRGPGANVLTF.

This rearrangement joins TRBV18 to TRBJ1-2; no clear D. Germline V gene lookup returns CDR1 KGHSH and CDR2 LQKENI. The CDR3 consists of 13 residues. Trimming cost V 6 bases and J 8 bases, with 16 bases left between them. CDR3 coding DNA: TGTGCCAGCTCGCGCCTACGTTGGGAGGGCTACACCTTC. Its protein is CASSRLRWEGYTF.

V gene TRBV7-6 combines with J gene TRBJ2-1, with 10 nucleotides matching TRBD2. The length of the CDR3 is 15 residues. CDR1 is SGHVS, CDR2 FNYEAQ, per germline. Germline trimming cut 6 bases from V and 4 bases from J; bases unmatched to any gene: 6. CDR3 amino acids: CASSFSGGPYNEQFF. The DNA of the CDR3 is TGTGCCAGCAGTTTTAGCGGGGGGCCTTACAATGAGCAGTTCTTC.

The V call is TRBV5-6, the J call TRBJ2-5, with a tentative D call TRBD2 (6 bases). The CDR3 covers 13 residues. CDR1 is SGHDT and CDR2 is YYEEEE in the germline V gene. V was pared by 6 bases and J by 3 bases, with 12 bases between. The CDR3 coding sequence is TGTGCCAGCATGCTCGGGGGAAAAGAGACCCAGTACTTC. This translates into CASMLGGKETQYF.

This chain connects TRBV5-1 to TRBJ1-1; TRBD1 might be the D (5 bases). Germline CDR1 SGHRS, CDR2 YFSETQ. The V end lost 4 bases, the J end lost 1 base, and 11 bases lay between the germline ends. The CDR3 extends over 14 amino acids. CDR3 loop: CASSLRQQNTEAFF. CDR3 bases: TGCGCCAGCAGCCTCCGACAGCAGAACACTGAAGCTTTCTTT.